This entry describes one T cell receptor (beta chain). Gene names are the mouse ones. The read halts 1 residue ahead of the CDR3 end, with the missing end drawn from the germline J gene. Germline-derived CDR1 and CDR2 are GKSSPN and SITVG. The CDR3 sequence is 12 residues long. Trimming stripped 1 base from V and 4 bases from J, with 6 bases between. The protocol was immunoSEQ multiplex PCR, while the TCRdb copy is restricted to in-frame clones and leaves out a portion. The table records approximately 22,000 clones, 55% to 75% of them present only once. The data derive from a study of tissue T cells after allogeneic stem cell transplantation.

This receptor was obtained from a female BALB/c mouse in good health. MHC haplotype: H2-d. The rearrangement joins TRBV31 to TRBJ2-4; no firm D call. The specimen was spleen. CDR3 region: CAWSQGENTLYF. The part of the CDR3 DNA that was read is TGTGCCTGGAGTCAGGGAGAAAACACCTTGTAC.